One sample yielded the 24 T cell receptor beta chains listed below, sequenced in a study of blood T cells in healthy people across ages (dated by TCRdb to the mid-2010s). Libraries were prepared through 5' RACE. Sequencing took place on an Illumina HiSeq 2500. A second roughly 6 to 12 cycle PCR used a sample-barcoded 5' primer and a J-beta primer mix. The public reads were quality trimmed at Q25 with fastp and then assembled into clones with MiXCR by TCRdb, keeping productive beta chains. Rows with one shared CDR3 protein collapse into an entry with the most common genes and DNA. For this sample there are about 640,000 distinct CDR3 sequences; under 70% appear just once. The ten largest clones represent over 30% of the sample. Sequenced sample: blood. Receptors were obtained from a man aged 55 to 70 in good health.

This clonotype came up many times. V gene TRBV28 combines with J gene TRBJ2-1; 8 bases match TRBD2. CDR1 is MDHEN and CDR2 is SYDVKM in the germline V gene. The CDR3 runs to 14 residues. V gave up 3 bases and J gave up 4 bases; unmatched junction bases: 2. The CDR3 loop reads CASSFGGGYNEQFF. CDR3 in DNA: TGTGCCAGCAGTTTCGGGGGGGGGTACAATGAGCAGTTCTTC.

The CDR3 DNA sequence: TGCAGTGCTAGGGAGGACAGGCACGAGCAGTACTTC. Translated: CSAREDRHEQYF. The chain links TRBV20-1 to TRBJ2-7; 7 nucleotides align to TRBD1. The CDR3 has 12 residues. Trimming removed 3 bases from V and 5 bases from J; junction bases left unmatched: 4. In germline, CDR1 is DFQATT, CDR2 SNEGSKA (reference sequence).

This clonotype was seen a few times. The J gene is TRBJ1-4, the V gene TRBV15, with a possible D match to TRBD1 (5 bases). V was shortened by 3 bases and J by 8 bases, with 19 bases between the two germline ends. CDR3 length: 16 amino acids. Germline V CDR1 and CDR2: LNHNV, YYDKDF (reference sequence). CDR3 in DNA: TGTGCCACCAGCAGGGATCGTGACAGAGACCGCGAAAAACTGTTTTTT. This gives the protein CATSRDRDRDREKLFF.

In DNA, the CDR3 is TGTGCCAGCAGCTTAGGGACAGGGCCCCAATACGAGCAGTACTTC. It encodes CASSLGTGPQYEQYF. The chain links TRBV7-2 to TRBJ2-4; 8 nucleotides agree with TRBD1. TRBJ2-7 explains the end of the DNA better; the J call may be wrong. Germline V gene lookup returns CDR1 SGHTA and CDR2 FQGNSA. This CDR3 region has 15 residues.

CDR3 sequence reads: CASSLGTGVTYNEQFF. In DNA, the CDR3 is TGTGCCAGCAGTTTAGGCACGGGGGTTACCTACAATGAGCAGTTCTTC. The chain has TRBV28 and TRBJ2-1, with D possibly matching TRBD2 (6 bases). Germline V gene lookup returns CDR1 MDHEN and CDR2 SYDVKM. The CDR3 is 16 amino acids. The V gene lost 2 bases and the J gene lost 2 bases, with 13 bases spanning the gap.

This CDR3 reads CASSQQSGLQGSEKLFF. CDR3 DNA sequence: TGTGCCAGCAGCCAGCAGTCGGGATTGCAGGGCAGTGAAAAACTGTTTTTT. This chain joins TRBV6-6 and TRBJ1-4; weak D call: TRBD1 (5 bases). Trimming took off 6 bases at V and 7 bases at J, with 24 bases between the two ends. Per germline, CDR1 MNHNY and CDR2 SVGAGI (reference sequence). The CDR3 has 17 amino acids.

This chain links TRBV20-1 with TRBJ2-2; 9 nucleotides line up with TRBD2. The CDR3 extends over 18 amino acids. Trimming removed 1 base from V and 0 bases from J; junction bases left unmatched: 9. CDR1 and CDR2 from the germline V gene are DFQATT and SNEGSKA (reference sequence). As DNA, the CDR3 is TGCAGTGCTAGAGCGGGGAGGCTAGCGGGGCCGAACACCGGGGAGCTGTTTTTT. Amino acid sequence: CSARAGRLAGPNTGELFF.

This chain links TRBV2 with TRBJ1-2; D is unclear. The V gene's germline CDR1 is SNHLY and CDR2 FYNNEI. Trimming removed 5 bases from V and 4 bases from J, with 17 bases in between. This CDR3 spans 15 amino acids. DNA for the CDR3: TGTGCCAGCAGTCAAACTAATGACCGGGCCTATGGCTACACCTTC. As protein: CASSQTNDRAYGYTF.

The rearrangement links TRBV20-1 to TRBJ1-2, with D unresolved. CDR3 length: 12 amino acids. V lost 0 bases, J lost 4 bases, and 6 bases lay in between. Germline assignment: CDR1 DFQATT and CDR2 SNEGSKA (reference sequence). The DNA for the CDR3 is TGCAGTGCTAGAGATGACGGCTATGGCTACACCTTC. Translating gives CSARDDGYGYTF.

This clonotype came up a few times. The rearrangement joins TRBV4-1 to TRBJ2-5; D is possibly TRBD2 (6 bases). Germline loops: CDR1 MGHRA, CDR2 YSYEKL. The length of the CDR3 is 16 residues. Trimming removed 0 bases from V and 5 bases from J, with 16 bases in between. CDR3: CASSQDLAGYWETQYF. The CDR3 nucleotides are TGCGCCAGCAGCCAAGATCTTGCGGGGTACTGGGAGACCCAGTACTTC.

The V and J genes are TRBV20-1 and TRBJ2-1, with 10 nucleotides matching TRBD2. The ends lost 0 bases at V and 8 bases at J; junction bases unmatched: 16. Germline V gives CDR1 DFQATT, CDR2 SNEGSKA (reference sequence). The CDR3 length is 18 residues. CDR3 bases: TGCAGTGCTAGAGATTCGAGACGAGCGGGGGGGTTTGAGGATGAGCAGTTCTTC. This sequence encodes CSARDSRRAGGFEDEQFF.

The chain combines TRBV7-2 with TRBJ2-3, with TRBD2 matching over 7 bases. J gave up 0 bases and V 5 bases, and 8 bases lay outside the gene matches. CDR1 and CDR2 (germline): SGHTA, FQGNSA. CDR3 length equals 16 residues. The CDR3 is CASSRKSGISTDTQYF. DNA for the CDR3: TGTGCCAGCAGCCGCAAGAGCGGGATTAGCACAGATACGCAGTATTTT.

V and J are TRBV20-1 and TRBJ1-2; 7 nucleotides match TRBD1. Losses at the gene ends were 5 bases for V and 4 bases for J; bases not matched to a gene: 4. This CDR3 region has 12 residues. The V gene's germline CDR1 is DFQATT and CDR2 SNEGSKA (reference sequence). CDR3 bases: TGCAGTGCTTGGACAGGCAGCTATGGCTACACCTTC. Translating gives CSAWTGSYGYTF.

V usage is TRBV11-3 and J usage is TRBJ2-1, with 8 bases lining up with TRBD2. Germline V lookup: CDR1 SGHNT, CDR2 YENEEA. The CDR3 is 14 amino acids. J lost 8 bases, V lost 1 base, and 4 bases had no gene match. The DNA for the CDR3 is TGTGCCAGCAGCTTAGGGACTAGCACCCATGAGCAGTTCTTC. Translation: CASSLGTSTHEQFF.

The chain couples TRBV12-3 or TRBV12-4 to TRBJ1-1; TRBD1 matches 7 bases. The CDR3 is made up of 16 amino acids. V lost 6 bases, J lost 1 base, and 11 bases stayed unmatched. In nucleotides, the CDR3 is TGTGCCAGCAGCCCCCCGACAGGGACGGGGAACACTGAAGCTTTCTTT. It is translated as CASSPPTGTGNTEAFF.

The chain has TRBV11-2 and TRBJ1-1; 8 bases agree with TRBD1. CDR1 SGHAT and CDR2 FQNNGV come from the germline V gene. V lost 1 base to trimming and J lost 2 bases; unmatched junction nucleotides: 3. This CDR3 is 15 amino acids long. The CDR3 spells CASSLGGTGNTEAFF. CDR3 coding DNA: TGTGCCAGCAGCTTAGGGGGGACAGGCAACACTGAAGCTTTCTTT.

The chain joins TRBV4-1 to TRBJ1-1, with D possibly TRBD1 on 5 matching bases. Germline V CDR1 and CDR2: MGHRA, YSYEKL. The V and J ends lost 3 bases and 0 bases respectively, with 11 bases between them. The CDR3 is 15 amino acids. CDR3 in DNA: TGCGCCAGCAGCCAGGGGGACGGATTGAACACTGAAGCTTTCTTT. Encoded protein: CASSQGDGLNTEAFF.

The V call is TRBV23-1, the J call TRBJ2-5, with TRBD1 identical over 10 bases. TRBV23-1 falls under the ORF class, with uncertain function. V shed 4 bases, J shed 5 bases, and the junction held 7 bases outside the gene matches. The CDR3 totals 15 residues. The CDR3 is CASSPADRGHETQYF. Written as DNA, the CDR3 is TGCGCCAGCAGTCCAGCCGACAGGGGGCACGAGACCCAGTACTTC.

This clonotype was observed a handful of times. The J gene is TRBJ2-1, the V gene TRBV4-2, with TRBD2 matching 13 bases. After removal of 0 bases from V and 2 bases from J, the junction contained 10 bases not matched to a gene. Germline V gene data show CDR1 as LGHNA and CDR2 as YNFKEQ. The CDR3 consists of 20 residues. CDR3 residues: CASSQDALAGGLATYNEQFF. The CDR3, as DNA: TGTGCCAGCAGCCAAGACGCACTAGCGGGGGGGCTAGCAACCTACAATGAGCAGTTCTTC.

This clonotype was picked up a small number of times. This chain uses TRBV10-3 with TRBJ2-3, with 9 bases that match TRBD2. CDR3 length equals 14 residues. The trim removed 3 bases at V and 3 bases at J, leaving 1 base unmatched. In germline, CDR1 is ENHRY, CDR2 SYGVKD. The CDR3 region is CAISEAGGTDTQYF. In DNA form, the CDR3 reads TGTGCCATCAGTGAAGCGGGGGGAACAGATACGCAGTATTTT.

This clonotype has just a few counts. This chain uses TRBV6-2 or TRBV6-3 with TRBJ2-1; possibly TRBD1 or TRBD2 for D (6 bases each). V dropped 8 bases and J dropped 2 bases, with 13 bases sitting between them. Germline V CDR1 and CDR2: MNHEY, SVGEGT. This CDR3 spans 14 amino acids. Here the CDR3 DNA reads TGTGCCAGCGGTGACGGGGGCACCTACAATGAGCAGTTCTTC. Residues: CASGDGGTYNEQFF.

About this clonotype itself: One junction end does not reproduce the germline sequence, and a read error may be involved. As DNA, the CDR3 is TGTGCCGGCAGTTCGACCACAGGGGGCGCACGCACAGATACGCAGTATTTT. Protein: CAGSSTTGGARTDTQYF. The chain uses TRBV27 and TRBJ2-3; 9 bases agree with TRBD1. Germline V CDR1 and CDR2: MNHEY, SMNVEV (reference sequence). CDR3 length: 17 residues.

The rearrangement uses TRBV10-3 and TRBJ2-5; D is undetermined. The end of the DNA aligns better with TRBJ2-7, so the J call may be wrong. CDR1 ENHRY and CDR2 SYGVKD come from the germline V gene. CDR3 size: 13 residues. This chain's CDR3 is CAISEGMAHEQYF. The DNA of the CDR3 is TGTGCCATCAGTGAGGGGATGGCCCACGAGCAGTACTTC.

This clonotype was counted a few times. J is TRBJ2-7 and V is TRBV2; 7 bases are a match to TRBD1. The length of the CDR3 is 14 residues. Germline values: CDR1 SNHLY, CDR2 FYNNEI. Germline trimming cut 3 bases from V and 5 bases from J; bases unmatched to any gene: 7. CDR3 DNA sequence: TGTGCCAGCAGTGAGACAGGGCTACCGGACGAGCAGTACTTC. Residues: CASSETGLPDEQYF.